A single T cell receptor (beta chain) is shown here with its context. These data come from a study of blood T cells in healthy people across ages. Together with a sample-barcoded 5' primer, a J-beta primer mix was included in a second PCR lasting about 6 to 11 cycles. TCRdb processed the 5' RACE reads anew with MiXCR; each CDR3 protein has one entry. Of roughly 700,000 distinct CDR3 sequences in the sample, 25% are singletons; the top ten hold roughly 9%. CDR3 length equals 13 residues. In germline, CDR1 is MDHEN, CDR2 SYDVKM. V was pared by 3 bases and J by 3 bases, with 9 bases between. This sample also appeared in a second study, on T cells of mothers and their children.

The sequence came from a boy between 10 and 17 years old in good health. Sample: blood. This chain connects TRBV28 to TRBJ2-7; no reliable D call. This CDR3 reads CASSFKGLYEQYF. CDR3 sequence (DNA): TGTGCCAGCAGTTTTAAGGGTCTCTACGAGCAGTACTTC.